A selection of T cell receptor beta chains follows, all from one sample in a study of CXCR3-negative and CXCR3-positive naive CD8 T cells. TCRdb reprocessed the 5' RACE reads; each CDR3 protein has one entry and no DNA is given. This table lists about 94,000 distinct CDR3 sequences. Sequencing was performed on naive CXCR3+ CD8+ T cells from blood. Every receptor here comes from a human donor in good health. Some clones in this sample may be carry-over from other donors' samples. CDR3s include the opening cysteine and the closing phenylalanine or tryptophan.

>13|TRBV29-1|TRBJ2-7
CSVGQGQEYEQYF
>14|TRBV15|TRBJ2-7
CATSWTGQTYEQYF
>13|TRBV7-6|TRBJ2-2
CASSLLYTGELFF
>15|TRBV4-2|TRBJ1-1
CASSQPQRLNTEAFF
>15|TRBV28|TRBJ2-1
CASTVGLAGYNEQFF
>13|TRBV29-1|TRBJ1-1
CSVAGEIGTEAFF
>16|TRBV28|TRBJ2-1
CASSSVGLAMYNEQFF
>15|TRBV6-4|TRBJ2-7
CASSHFSLGINEQYF
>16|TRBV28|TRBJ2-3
CASRSLLDGGTDTQYF
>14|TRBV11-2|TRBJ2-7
CASSLVGGSYEQYF
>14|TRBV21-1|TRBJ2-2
CASSKPGSTGELFF
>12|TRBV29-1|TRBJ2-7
CSVVADSYEQYF
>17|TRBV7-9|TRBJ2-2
CASSLPGTSGYTGELFF
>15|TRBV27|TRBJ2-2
CASSLRTGNTGELFF
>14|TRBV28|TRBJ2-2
CASSLTVATGELFF
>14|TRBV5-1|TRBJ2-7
CASSWAEDPYEQYF
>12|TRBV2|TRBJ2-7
CAILLAGGEQYF
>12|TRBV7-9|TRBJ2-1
CASNGLRNEQFF
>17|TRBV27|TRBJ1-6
CASRREGQGGELSPLHF
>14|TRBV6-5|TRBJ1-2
CASSSGGTNYGYTF
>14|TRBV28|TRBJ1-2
CASSWTGFSAGYTF
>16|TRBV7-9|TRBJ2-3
CASSQYVGGHGDTQYF
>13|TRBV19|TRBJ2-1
CASSLDYSNEQFF
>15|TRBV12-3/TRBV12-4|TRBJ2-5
CASSRAASVQETQYF
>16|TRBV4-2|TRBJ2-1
CASSQTLGTGINEQFF
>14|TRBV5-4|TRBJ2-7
CASSLRLAGDEQYF
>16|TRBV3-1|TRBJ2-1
CASSQETPPKDNEQFF
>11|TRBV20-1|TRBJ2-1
CNSGTANEQFF
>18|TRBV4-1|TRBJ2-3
CASSQEKSSGTSTDTQYF
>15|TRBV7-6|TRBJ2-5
CASSLRVSGGETQYF
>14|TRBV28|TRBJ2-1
CASRGWSGYNEQFF
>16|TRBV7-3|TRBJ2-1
CASSSPIAGGPDEQFF
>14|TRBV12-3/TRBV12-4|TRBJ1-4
CASSSPGTGKTLFF
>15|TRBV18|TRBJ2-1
CASSPYGGPYNEQFF
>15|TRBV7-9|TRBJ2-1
CASSSGPEDYNEQFF
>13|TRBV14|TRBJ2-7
CASSQARWGEQYF
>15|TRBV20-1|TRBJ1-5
CSADVQGQGNQPQHF
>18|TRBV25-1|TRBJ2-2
CATAQYRVEGPNTGELFF
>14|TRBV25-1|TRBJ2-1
CASSGPLAGNEQFF
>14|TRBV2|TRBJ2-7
CASSSRTRSYEQYF
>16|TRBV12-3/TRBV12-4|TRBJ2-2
CASSSSGHLNTGELFF